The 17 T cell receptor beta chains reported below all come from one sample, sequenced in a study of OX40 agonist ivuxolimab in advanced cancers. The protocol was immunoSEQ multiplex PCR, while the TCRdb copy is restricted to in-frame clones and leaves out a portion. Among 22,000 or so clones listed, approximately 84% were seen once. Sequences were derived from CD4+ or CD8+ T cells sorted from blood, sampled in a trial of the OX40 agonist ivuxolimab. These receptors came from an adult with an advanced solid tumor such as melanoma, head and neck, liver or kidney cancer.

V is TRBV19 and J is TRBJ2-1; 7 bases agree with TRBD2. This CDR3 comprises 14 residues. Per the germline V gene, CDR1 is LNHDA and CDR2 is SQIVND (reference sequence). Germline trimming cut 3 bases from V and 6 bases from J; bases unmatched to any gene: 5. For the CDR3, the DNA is TGTGCCAGTAGTATCGTAACTAGCGCCAATGAGCAGTTCTTC. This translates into CASSIVTSANEQFF.

CDR3 loop: CASSLGTGAYEQYF. CDR3 nucleotide sequence: TGTGCCAGCAGCTTGGGGACAGGGGCGTACGAGCAGTACTTC. J is TRBJ2-7 and V is TRBV5-8; 9 positions agree with TRBD1. This CDR3 contains 14 residues. Germline-derived CDR1 and CDR2 are SGHTS and YDEGEE. Losses at the gene ends were 0 bases for V and 4 bases for J; bases not matched to a gene: 2.

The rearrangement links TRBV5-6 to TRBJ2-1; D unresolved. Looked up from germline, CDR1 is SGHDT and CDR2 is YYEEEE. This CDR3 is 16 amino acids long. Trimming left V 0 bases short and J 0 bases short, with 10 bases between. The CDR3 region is CASSLATEYSYNEQFF. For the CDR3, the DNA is TGTGCCAGCAGCTTGGCCACGGAGTACTCCTACAATGAGCAGTTCTTC.

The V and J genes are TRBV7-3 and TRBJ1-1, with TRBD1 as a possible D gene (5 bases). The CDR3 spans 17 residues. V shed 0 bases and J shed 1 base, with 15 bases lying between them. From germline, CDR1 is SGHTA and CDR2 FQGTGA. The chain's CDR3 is CASSLTHLSTENTEAFF. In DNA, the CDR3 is TGTGCCAGCAGCTTAACCCATCTATCGACAGAGAACACTGAAGCTTTCTTT.

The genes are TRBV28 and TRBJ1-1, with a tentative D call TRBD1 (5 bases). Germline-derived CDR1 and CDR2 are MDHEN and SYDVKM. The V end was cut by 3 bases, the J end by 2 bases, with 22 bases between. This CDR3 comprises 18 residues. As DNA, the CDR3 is TGTGCCAGCAGTTTTCTAGCGGGGGAAGACAGCGTTAACACTGAAGCTTTCTTT. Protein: CASSFLAGEDSVNTEAFF. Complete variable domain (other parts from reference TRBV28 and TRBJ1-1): DVKVTQSSRYLVKRTGEKVFLECVQDMDHENMFWYRQDPGLGLRLIYFSYDVKMKEKGDIPEGYSVSREKKERFSLILESASTNQTSMYLCASSFLAGEDSVNTEAFFGQGTRLTVV.

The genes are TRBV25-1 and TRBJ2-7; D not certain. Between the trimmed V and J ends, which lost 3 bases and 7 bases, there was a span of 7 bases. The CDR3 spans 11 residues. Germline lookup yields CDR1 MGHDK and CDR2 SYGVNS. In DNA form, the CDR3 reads TGTGCCAGCAGTGAGGGTTGGGAGCAGTACTTC. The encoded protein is CASSEGWEQYF.

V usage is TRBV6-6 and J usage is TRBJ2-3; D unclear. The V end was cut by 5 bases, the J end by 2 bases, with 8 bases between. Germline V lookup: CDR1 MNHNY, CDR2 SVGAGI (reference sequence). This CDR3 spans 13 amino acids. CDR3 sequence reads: CASSPRPTDTQYF. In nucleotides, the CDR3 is TGTGCCAGCAGTCCCCGTCCCACAGATACGCAGTATTTT.

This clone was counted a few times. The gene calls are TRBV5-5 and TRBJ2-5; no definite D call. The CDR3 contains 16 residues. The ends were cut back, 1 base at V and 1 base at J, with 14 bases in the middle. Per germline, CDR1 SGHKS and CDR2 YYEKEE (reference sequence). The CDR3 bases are TGTGCCAGCAGCTTGTCGAAGGAAGTTCTCCAAGAGACCCAGTACTTC. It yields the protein CASSLSKEVLQETQYF.

The CDR3 sequence is CASSQGNSYNEQFF. Written as DNA, the CDR3 is TGTGCCAGCAGCCAAGGGAACAGTTACAATGAGCAGTTCTTC. The genes are TRBV14 and TRBJ2-1; D unresolved. V was clipped by 1 base and J by 4 bases, with 8 bases between them. Germline V gene sequence: CDR1 SGHDN, CDR2 FVKESK. The CDR3 extends over 14 amino acids. Based on the CDR3 plus reference TRBV14 and TRBJ2-1, the full variable domain is EAGVTQFPSHSVIEKGQTVTLRCDPISGHDNLYWYRRVMGKEIKFLLHFVKESKQDESGMPNNRFLAERTGGTYSTLKVQPAELEDSGVYFCASSQGNSYNEQFFGPGTRLTVL.

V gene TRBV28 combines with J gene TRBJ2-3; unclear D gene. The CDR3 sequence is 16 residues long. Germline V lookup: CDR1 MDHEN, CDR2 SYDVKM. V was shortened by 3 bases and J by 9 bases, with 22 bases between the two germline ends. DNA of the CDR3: TGTGCCAGCAGTTTGACGGCGGACCCCGGAGCTTGGACGCAGTATTTT. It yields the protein CASSLTADPGAWTQYF.

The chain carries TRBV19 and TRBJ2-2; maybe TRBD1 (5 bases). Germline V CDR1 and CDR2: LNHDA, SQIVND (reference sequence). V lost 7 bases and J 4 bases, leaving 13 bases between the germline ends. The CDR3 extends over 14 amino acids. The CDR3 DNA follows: TGTGCCAGTAACCTGGGGCTGACCACCGGGGAGCTGTTTTTT. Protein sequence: CASNLGLTTGELFF.

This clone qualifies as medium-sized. CDR3 amino acids: CASRMSGAGSEAFF. CDR3 DNA sequence: TGTGCCAGCAGAATGTCGGGGGCCGGCTCTGAAGCTTTCTTT. This chain connects TRBV6-5 to TRBJ1-1; the D gene is possibly TRBD1 (6 bases). The V gene lost 6 bases and the J gene lost 6 bases, with 17 bases spanning the gap. CDR3 length: 14 amino acids. Germline V gives CDR1 MNHEY, CDR2 SVGAGI.

The CDR3 spells CASSLSAGSSYNEQFF. CDR3 sequence (DNA): TGTGCCAGCAGCTTATCGGCGGGAAGCTCCTACAATGAGCAGTTCTTC. This chain joins TRBV7-3 and TRBJ2-1, with D possibly TRBD2 on 6 matching bases. This CDR3 is built from 16 residues. V was cut by 2 bases and J by 0 bases, with 11 bases left in between. The germline CDR1 and CDR2 sequences are SGHTA and FQGTGA.

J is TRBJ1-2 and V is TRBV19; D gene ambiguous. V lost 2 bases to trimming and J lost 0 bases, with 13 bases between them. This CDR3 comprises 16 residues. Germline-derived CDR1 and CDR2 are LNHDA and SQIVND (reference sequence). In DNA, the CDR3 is TGTGCCAGTAGTATAAAGCGACGGTTGACTAACTATGGCTACACCTTC. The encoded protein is CASSIKRRLTNYGYTF.

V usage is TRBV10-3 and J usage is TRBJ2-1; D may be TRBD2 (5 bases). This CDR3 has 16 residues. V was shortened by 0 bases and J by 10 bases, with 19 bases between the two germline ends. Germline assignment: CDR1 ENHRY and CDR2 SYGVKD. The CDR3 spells CAISESEGNGRLEQFF. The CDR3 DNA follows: TGTGCCATCAGTGAGTCCGAGGGTAACGGGCGGTTAGAGCAGTTCTTC.

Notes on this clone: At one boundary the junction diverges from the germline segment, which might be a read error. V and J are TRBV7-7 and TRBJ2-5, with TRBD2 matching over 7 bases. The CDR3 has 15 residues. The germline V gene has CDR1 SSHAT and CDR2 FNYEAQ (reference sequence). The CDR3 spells CASSLWAAGVETQYF. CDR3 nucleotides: TGTGCTAGCAGCTTATGGGCTGCGGGAGTAGAGACCCAGTACTTC.

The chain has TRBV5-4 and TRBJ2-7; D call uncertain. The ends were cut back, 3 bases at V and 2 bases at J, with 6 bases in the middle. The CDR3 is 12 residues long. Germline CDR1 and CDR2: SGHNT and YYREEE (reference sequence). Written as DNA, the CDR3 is TGTGCCAGCAGCTCAATGGCCTACGAGCAGTACTTC. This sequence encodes CASSSMAYEQYF.